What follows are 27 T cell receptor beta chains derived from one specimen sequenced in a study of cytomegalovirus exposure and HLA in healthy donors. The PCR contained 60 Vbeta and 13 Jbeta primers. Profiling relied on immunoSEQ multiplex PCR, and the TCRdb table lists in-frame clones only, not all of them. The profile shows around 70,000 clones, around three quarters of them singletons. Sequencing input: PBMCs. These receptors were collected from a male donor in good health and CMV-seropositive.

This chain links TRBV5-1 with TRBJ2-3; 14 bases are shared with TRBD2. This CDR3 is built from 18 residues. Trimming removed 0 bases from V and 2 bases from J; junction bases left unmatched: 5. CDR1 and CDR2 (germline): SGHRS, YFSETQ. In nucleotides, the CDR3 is TGCGCCAGCAGCTTGGGACTAGCGGGAGGGAATCCCACAGATACGCAGTATTTT. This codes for CASSLGLAGGNPTDTQYF.

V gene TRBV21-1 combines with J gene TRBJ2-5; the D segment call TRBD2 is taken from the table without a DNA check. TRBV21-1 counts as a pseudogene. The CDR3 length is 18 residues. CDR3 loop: CASSNPGGPAGGKETQYF. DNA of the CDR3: TGTGCCAGCAGCAACCCAGGGGGCCCGGCGGGGGGGAAAGAGACCCAGTACTTC.

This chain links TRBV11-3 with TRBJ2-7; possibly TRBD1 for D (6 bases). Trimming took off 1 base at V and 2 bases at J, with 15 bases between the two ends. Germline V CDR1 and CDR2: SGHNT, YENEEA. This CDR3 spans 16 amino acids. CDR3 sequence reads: CASSLVSRPGAYEQYF. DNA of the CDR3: TGTGCCAGCAGCTTAGTAAGCCGGCCAGGGGCCTACGAGCAGTACTTC.

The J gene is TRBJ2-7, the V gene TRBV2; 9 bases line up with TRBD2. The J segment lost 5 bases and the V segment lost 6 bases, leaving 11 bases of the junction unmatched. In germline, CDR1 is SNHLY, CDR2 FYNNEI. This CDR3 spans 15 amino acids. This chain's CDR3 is CASSGSGSFGDEQYF. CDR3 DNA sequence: TGTGCCAGCAGCGGTAGCGGGAGTTTCGGCGACGAGCAGTACTTC.

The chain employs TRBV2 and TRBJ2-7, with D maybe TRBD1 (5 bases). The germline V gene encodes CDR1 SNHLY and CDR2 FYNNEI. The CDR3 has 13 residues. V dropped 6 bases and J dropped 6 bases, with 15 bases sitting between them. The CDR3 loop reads CASRPGWGSEQYF. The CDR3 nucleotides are TGTGCCAGCAGGCCAGGGTGGGGTAGCGAGCAGTACTTC.

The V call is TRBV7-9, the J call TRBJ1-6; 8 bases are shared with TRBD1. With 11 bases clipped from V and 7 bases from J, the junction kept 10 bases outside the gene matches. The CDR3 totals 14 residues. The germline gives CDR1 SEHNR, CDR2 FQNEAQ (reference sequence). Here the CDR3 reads CALSPGQENSPLHF. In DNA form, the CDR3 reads TGTGCCCTAAGTCCGGGACAGGAGAATTCACCCCTCCACTTT.

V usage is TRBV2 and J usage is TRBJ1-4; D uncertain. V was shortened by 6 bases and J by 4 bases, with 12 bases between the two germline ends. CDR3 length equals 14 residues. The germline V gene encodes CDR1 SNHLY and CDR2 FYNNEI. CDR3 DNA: TGTGCCAGCAGCCCCGAAGTTAGTAATGAAAAACTGTTTTTT. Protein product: CASSPEVSNEKLFF.

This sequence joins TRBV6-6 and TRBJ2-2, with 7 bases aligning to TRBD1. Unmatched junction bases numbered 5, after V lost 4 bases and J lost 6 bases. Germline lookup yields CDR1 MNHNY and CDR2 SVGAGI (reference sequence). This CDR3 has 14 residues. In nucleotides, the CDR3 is TGTGCCAGCAGTTTTGACAGGGTCGCCGGGGAGCTGTTTTTT. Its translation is CASSFDRVAGELFF.

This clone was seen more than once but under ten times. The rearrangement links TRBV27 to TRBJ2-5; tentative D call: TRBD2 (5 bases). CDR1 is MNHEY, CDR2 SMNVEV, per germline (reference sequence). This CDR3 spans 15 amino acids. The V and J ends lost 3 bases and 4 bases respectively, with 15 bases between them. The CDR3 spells CASSFQRLGGETQYF. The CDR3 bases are TGTGCCAGCAGTTTCCAGCGGCTGGGTGGAGAGACCCAGTACTTC.

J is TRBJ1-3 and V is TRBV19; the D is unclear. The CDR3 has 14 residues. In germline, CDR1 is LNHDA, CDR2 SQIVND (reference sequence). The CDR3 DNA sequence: TGTGCGACTAAAGAACAGATCTCTGGAAACACCATATATTTT. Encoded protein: CATKEQISGNTIYF.

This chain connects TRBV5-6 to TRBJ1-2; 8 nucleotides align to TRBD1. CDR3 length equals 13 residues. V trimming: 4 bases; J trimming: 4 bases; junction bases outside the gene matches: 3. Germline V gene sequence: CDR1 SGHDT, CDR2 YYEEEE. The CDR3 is CASSGTGGYGYTF. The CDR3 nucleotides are TGTGCCAGCAGCGGAACAGGGGGCTATGGCTACACCTTC.

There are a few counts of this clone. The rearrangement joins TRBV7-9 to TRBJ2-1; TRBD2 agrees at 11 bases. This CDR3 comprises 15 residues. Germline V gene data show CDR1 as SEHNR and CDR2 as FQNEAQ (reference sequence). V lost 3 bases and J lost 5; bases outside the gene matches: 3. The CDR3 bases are TGTGCCAGCAGCTTTACTAGCGGGAGAAACAATGAGCAGTTCTTC. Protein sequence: CASSFTSGRNNEQFF.

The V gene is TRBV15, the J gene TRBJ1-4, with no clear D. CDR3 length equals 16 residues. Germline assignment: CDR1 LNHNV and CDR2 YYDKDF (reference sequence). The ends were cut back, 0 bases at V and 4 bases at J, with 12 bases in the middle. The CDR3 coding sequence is TGTGCCACCAGCAGAGATGTAAGAGGGAATAATGAAAAACTGTTTTTT. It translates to CATSRDVRGNNEKLFF.

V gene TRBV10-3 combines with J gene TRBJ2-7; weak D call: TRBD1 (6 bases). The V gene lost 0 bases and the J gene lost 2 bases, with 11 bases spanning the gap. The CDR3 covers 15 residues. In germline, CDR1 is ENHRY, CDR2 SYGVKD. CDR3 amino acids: CAISESTGSPYEQYF. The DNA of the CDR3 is TGTGCCATCAGTGAGTCCACAGGGAGCCCCTACGAGCAGTACTTC.

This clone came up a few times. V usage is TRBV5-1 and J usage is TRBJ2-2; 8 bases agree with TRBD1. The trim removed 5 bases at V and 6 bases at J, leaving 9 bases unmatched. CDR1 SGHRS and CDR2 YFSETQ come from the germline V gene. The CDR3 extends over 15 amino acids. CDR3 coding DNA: TGCGCCAGCAGTGGTGGAGGACAGGGCGCCGGGGAGCTGTTTTTT. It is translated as CASSGGGQGAGELFF. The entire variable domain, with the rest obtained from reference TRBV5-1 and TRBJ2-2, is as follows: KAGVTQTPRYLIKTRGQQVTLSCSPISGHRSVSWYQQTPGQGLQFLFEYFSETQRNKGNFPGRFSGRQFSNSRSEMNVSTLELGDSALYLCASSGGGQGAGELFFGEGSRLTVL.

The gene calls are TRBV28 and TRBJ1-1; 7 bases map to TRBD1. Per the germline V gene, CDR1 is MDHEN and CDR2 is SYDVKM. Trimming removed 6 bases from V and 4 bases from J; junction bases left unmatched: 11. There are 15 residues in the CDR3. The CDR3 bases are TGTGCCAGCAGCTCTCCGACAGGGAAGGGCACTGAAGCTTTCTTT. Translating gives CASSSPTGKGTEAFF.

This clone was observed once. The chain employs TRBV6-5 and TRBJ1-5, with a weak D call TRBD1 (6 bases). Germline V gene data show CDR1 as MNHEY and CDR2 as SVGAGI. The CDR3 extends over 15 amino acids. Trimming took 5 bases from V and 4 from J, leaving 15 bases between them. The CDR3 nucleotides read TGTGCCAGCAGTCGGACAGAGGCAGCAAATCAGCCCCAGCATTTT. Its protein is CASSRTEAANQPQHF.

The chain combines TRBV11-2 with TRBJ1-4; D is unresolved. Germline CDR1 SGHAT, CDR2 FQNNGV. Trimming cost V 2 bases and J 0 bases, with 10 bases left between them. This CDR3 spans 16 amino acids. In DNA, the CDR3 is TGTGCCAGCAGCTTATCCACAGATGCAACTAATGAAAAACTGTTTTTT. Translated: CASSLSTDATNEKLFF.

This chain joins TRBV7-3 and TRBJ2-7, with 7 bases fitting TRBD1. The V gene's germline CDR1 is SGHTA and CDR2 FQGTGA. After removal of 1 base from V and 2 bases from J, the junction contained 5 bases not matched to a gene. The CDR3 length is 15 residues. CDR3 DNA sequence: TGTGCCAGCAGCTTAATGGGGGACAGAACCTACGAGCAGTACTTC. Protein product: CASSLMGDRTYEQYF.

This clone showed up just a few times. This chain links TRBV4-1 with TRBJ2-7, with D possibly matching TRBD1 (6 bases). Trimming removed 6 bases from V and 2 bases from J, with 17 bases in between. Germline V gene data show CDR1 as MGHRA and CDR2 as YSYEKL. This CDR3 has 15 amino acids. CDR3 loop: CASSNRDKVPYEQYF. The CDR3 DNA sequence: TGCGCCAGCAGTAACCGGGACAAAGTTCCCTACGAGCAGTACTTC.

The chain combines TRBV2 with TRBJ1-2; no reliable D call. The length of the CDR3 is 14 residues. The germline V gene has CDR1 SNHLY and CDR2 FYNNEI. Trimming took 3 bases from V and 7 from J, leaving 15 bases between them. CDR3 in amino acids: CASSEESSAPGYTF. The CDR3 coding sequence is TGTGCCAGCAGTGAGGAGAGTTCGGCTCCTGGCTACACCTTC.

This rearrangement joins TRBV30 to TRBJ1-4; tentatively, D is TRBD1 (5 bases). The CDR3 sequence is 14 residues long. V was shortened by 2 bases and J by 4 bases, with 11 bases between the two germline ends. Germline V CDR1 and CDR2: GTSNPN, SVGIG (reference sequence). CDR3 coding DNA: TGTGCCTGGAGTTCTTTCGACAGTAATGAAAAACTGTTTTTT. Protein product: CAWSSFDSNEKLFF.

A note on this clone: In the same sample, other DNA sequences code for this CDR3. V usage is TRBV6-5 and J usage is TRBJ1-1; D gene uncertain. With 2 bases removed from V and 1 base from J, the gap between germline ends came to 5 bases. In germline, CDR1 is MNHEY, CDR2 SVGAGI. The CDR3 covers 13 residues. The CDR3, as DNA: TGTGCCAGCAGTTACACGGGGAACACTGAAGCTTTCTTT. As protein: CASSYTGNTEAFF.

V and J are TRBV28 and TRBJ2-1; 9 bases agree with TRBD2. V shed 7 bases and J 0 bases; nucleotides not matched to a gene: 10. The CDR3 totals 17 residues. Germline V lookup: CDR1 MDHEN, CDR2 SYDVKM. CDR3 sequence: CASTSSGGPSSYNEQFF. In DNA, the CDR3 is TGTGCCAGCACCAGTAGCGGGGGACCAAGCTCCTACAATGAGCAGTTCTTC. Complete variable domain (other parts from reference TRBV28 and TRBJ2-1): DVKVTQSSRYLVKRTGEKVFLECVQDMDHENMFWYRQDPGLGLRLIYFSYDVKMKEKGDIPEGYSVSREKKERFSLILESASTNQTSMYLCASTSSGGPSSYNEQFFGPGTRLTVL.

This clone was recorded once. CDR3 nucleotides: TGCGCCTGCTCTCACGGGGGGGGCAATGAGCAGTTCTTC. This gives the protein CACSHGGGNEQFF. This sequence joins TRBV4-1 and TRBJ2-1; 8 bases map to TRBD2. The CDR3 contains 13 residues. V shed 11 bases, J shed 6 bases, and the junction held 9 bases outside the gene matches. Germline CDR1 and CDR2: MGHRA and YSYEKL.

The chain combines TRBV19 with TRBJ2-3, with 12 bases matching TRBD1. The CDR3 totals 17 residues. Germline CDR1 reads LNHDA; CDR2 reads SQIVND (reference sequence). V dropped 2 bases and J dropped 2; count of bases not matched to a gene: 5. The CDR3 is CASSISGTGGVTDTQYF. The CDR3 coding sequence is TGTGCCAGTAGTATATCCGGGACAGGGGGCGTCACAGATACGCAGTATTTT. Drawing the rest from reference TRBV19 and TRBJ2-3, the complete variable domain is DGGITQSPKYLFRKEGQNVTLSCEQNLNHDAMYWYRQDPGQGLRLIYYSQIVNDFQKGDIAEGYSVSREKKESFPLTVTSAQKNPTAFYLCASSISGTGGVTDTQYFGPGTRLTVL.

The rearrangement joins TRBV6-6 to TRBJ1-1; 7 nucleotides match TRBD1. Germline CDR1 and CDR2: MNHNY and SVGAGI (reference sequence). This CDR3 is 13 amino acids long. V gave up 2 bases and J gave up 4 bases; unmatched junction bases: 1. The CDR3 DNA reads TGTGCCAGCAGTTACCCAGGGGGCACTGAAGCTTTCTTT. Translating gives CASSYPGGTEAFF.